These T cell receptor beta chains were read from a single sample in a study of T cell responses to AZD1222 COVID-19 vaccine. The repertoire was sequenced with immunoSEQ multiplex PCR; TCRdb's copy has only in-frame clones and lacks some. The repertoire has about 90,000 clones, around 91% of them found once; the top ten carry roughly 5%. The input for sequencing was peripheral blood, taken on day 0 of MenACWY control vaccination. The receptors were sampled from an adult in good health. Each CDR3 is given with its conserved first and last residue. The D gene is left open where the match is weak. The size entry is marked missing in some rows and otherwise reads once, few, many or a size class.

DNA	CDR3	J	V	size	D	length
TGTGCCAGCAGCGTAGCCCCAGAGCTTTCACCCCTCCACTTT	CASSVAPELSPLHF	TRBJ1-6	TRBV9	once	NA	14
TGTGCCAGCAGTTACCGGGGGAAGTCCGAGCAGTACTTC	CASSYRGKSEQYF	TRBJ2-7	TRBV6-2/TRBV6-3	NA	NA	13
TGTGCCAGCAGCGAGGGACAGGGGGCAATTCGGGCTAATGAAAAACTGTTTTTT	CASSEGQGAIRANEKLFF	TRBJ1-4	TRBV9	NA	TRBD1	18
TGTGCCAGCAGCTTCGGTGCTTATGGCTACACCTTC	CASSFGAYGYTF	TRBJ1-2	TRBV13	NA	NA	12
TGTGCCACCGGGACAGCTAATGAAAAACTGTTTTTT	CATGTANEKLFF	TRBJ1-4	TRBV28	NA	TRBD1	12
TGTGCCAGCTCACCAAGCGCTTCGACGTCGAGCTATGGCTACACCTTC	CASSPSASTSSYGYTF	TRBJ1-2	TRBV18	NA	NA	16
TGCGCCAGCAGTGTGGTGGATAATTCACCCCTCCACTTT	CASSVVDNSPLHF	TRBJ1-6	TRBV10-1	NA	NA	13
TGTGCCAGCAGCTTCTTAAGGGGCGCGGCCGGGGAGCTGTTTTTT	CASSFLRGAAGELFF	TRBJ2-2	TRBV5-8	NA	NA	15
TGTGCCAGCAGTTTATTAGCGGGGGGGCCCGGCTCCTACGAGCAGTACTTC	CASSLLAGGPGSYEQYF	TRBJ2-7	TRBV27	NA	TRBD2	17
TGCGCCAGCAGCTTGGCCGTACTAGCGGGAGAAGAGACCCAGTACTTC	CASSLAVLAGEETQYF	TRBJ2-5	TRBV5-1	once	TRBD2	16
TGTGCCAGCAGCCAAGAATTGGCGGGGGTAGCCAAAAACATTCAGTACTTC	CASSQELAGVAKNIQYF	TRBJ2-4	TRBV4-2	NA	TRBD2	17